These 30 T cell receptor beta chains share one sample of origin, sequenced in a study of T cells in Graves' hyperthyroidism and ophthalmopathy. RNA transcripts provided the source from which TCR beta CDR3 regions were amplified. HTBI primers were employed in a first-round RT-PCR of the TCR CDR3. One entry per CDR3 protein, called by TCRdb with MiXCR from the multiplex PCR reads. The data show nearly 250,000 distinct CDR3 sequences, with about 25% seen just once and around 32% held by the top ten. The sample taken for sequencing was blood. These receptors came from a woman aged 40 to 50 with Graves' ophthalmopathy.

In its sample, this clonotype was seen many times. V gene TRBV28 combines with J gene TRBJ1-1; possible D gene TRBD1, 5 bases. The V gene's germline CDR1 is MDHEN and CDR2 SYDVKM. The germline V and J ends were trimmed by 5 bases and 8 bases, with 15 bases remaining between them. The CDR3 is 13 residues long. The chain's CDR3 is CASSRTGAAEAFF. CDR3 bases: TGTGCCAGCAGTAGGACCGGGGCAGCGGAAGCTTTCTTT. Combining the CDR3 with reference TRBV28 and TRBJ1-1 gives the whole variable domain DVKVTQSSRYLVKRTGEKVFLECVQDMDHENMFWYRQDPGLGLRLIYFSYDVKMKEKGDIPEGYSVSREKKERFSLILESASTNQTSMYLCASSRTGAAEAFFGQGTRLTVV.

This clonotype was detected many times. The rearrangement joins TRBV5-8 to TRBJ2-5; 9 bases map to TRBD1. CDR1 is SGHTS and CDR2 is YDEGEE in the germline V gene. This CDR3 contains 15 residues. J lost 2 bases, V lost 0 bases, and 2 bases had no gene match. The CDR3 protein is CASSLDRGLQETQYF. In DNA form, the CDR3 reads TGTGCCAGCAGCTTGGACAGGGGGCTGCAAGAGACCCAGTACTTC. Using reference TRBV5-8 and TRBJ2-5 for the parts outside the CDR3, the full variable domain is EAGVTQSPTHLIKTRGQQATLRCSPISGHTSVYWYQQALGLGLQFLLWYDEGEERNRGNFPPRFSGRQFPNYSSELNVNALELEDSALYLCASSLDRGLQETQYFGPGTRLLVL.

This clonotype appeared many times. The rearrangement links TRBV7-2 to TRBJ2-7, with 11 bases aligning to TRBD2. The CDR3 has 15 residues. J was trimmed by 5 bases and V by 3 bases; bases with no gene match: 6. Germline lookup yields CDR1 SGHTA and CDR2 FQGNSA. The CDR3: CASSFLTSGSNEQYF. CDR3 bases: TGTGCCAGCAGCTTCTTAACTAGCGGGAGTAACGAGCAGTACTTC.

This clonotype was picked up many times. The CDR3 reads CASSEDGLRGYEQYF. CDR3 nucleotides: TGTGCCAGCAGTGAGGACGGACTAAGAGGGTACGAGCAGTACTTC. The chain is built from TRBV6-1 and TRBJ2-7, with D perhaps TRBD2 (6 bases). The CDR3 has 15 amino acids. Trimming cost V 3 bases and J 4 bases, with 16 bases left between them. Germline V CDR1 and CDR2: MNHNS, SASEGT.

The table lists this clonotype with many counts. V gene TRBV6-5 combines with J gene TRBJ1-3; no firm D call. The germline CDR1 and CDR2 sequences are MNHEY and SVGAGI. V lost 6 bases and J 0 bases, leaving 15 bases between the germline ends. This CDR3 region has 16 residues. This CDR3 is CASSPLPSSSGNTIYF. As DNA, the CDR3 is TGTGCCAGCAGCCCCCTACCATCAAGCTCTGGAAACACCATATATTTT.

This clonotype was observed at least ten times. The V call is TRBV20-1, the J call TRBJ1-2; 8 bases fit TRBD1. The V segment lost 5 bases and the J segment 2 bases; nucleotides outside the gene matches: 7. From germline, CDR1 is DFQATT and CDR2 SNEGSKA (reference sequence). CDR3 length equals 14 residues. The CDR3 nucleotides are TGCAGTGCTTATAGGGCAGGGGGCAACTATGGCTACACCTTC. This translates into CSAYRAGGNYGYTF.

This clonotype has a handful of counts. The chain couples TRBV12-3 or TRBV12-4 to TRBJ1-1, with 7 bases that match TRBD1. The V gene end was trimmed by 5 bases and the J gene end by 7 bases; junction bases not matched to a gene: 7. The CDR3 has 13 residues. The CDR3 nucleotides read TGTGCCAGCAGTAAATCCCGGGACAGTGAAGCTTTCTTT. Translation gives CASSKSRDSEAFF.

The table lists this clonotype with many counts. This chain joins TRBV4-1 and TRBJ1-2; D ambiguous. This CDR3 has 13 amino acids. V shed 4 bases and J shed 6 bases, with 12 bases lying between them. Per germline, CDR1 MGHRA and CDR2 YSYEKL. CDR3: CASSPRTADGYTF. CDR3 bases: TGCGCCAGCAGCCCCCGGACGGCGGATGGCTACACCTTC.

Here the CDR3 DNA reads TGCAGCGTTGGGACAGGGGGTGGCTACACCTTC. Protein product: CSVGTGGGYTF. The chain couples TRBV29-1 to TRBJ1-2; 10 bases agree with TRBD1. CDR1 SQVTM and CDR2 ANQGSEA come from the germline V gene. The CDR3 runs to 11 residues. After removal of 4 bases from V and 7 bases from J, the junction contained 0 bases not matched to a gene.

This clonotype was observed many times. V and J are TRBV12-3 or TRBV12-4 and TRBJ2-5; 12 bases are shared with TRBD2. Trimming cost V 5 bases and J 5 bases; bases outside gene matches: 15. This CDR3 region has 18 residues. CDR3 sequence: CASSIRGPPLAGGETQYF. The CDR3 nucleotides read TGTGCCAGCAGTATAAGGGGACCCCCACTAGCGGGAGGCGAGACCCAGTACTTC.

The chain joins TRBV5-1 to TRBJ2-5; D is possibly TRBD2 (6 bases). Looked up from germline, CDR1 is SGHRS and CDR2 is YFSETQ. The CDR3 sequence is 13 residues long. Deletions cut 4 bases from V and 3 bases from J, with 10 bases between. CDR3 nucleotide sequence: TGCGCCAGCAGCCGGACTATTGAAGAGACCCAGTACTTC. Translating it yields CASSRTIEETQYF.

Ten or more counts support this clonotype. This sequence joins TRBV18 and TRBJ1-1; 11 nucleotides agree with TRBD1. The length of the CDR3 is 16 residues. Germline assignment: CDR1 KGHSH and CDR2 LQKENI. The trim removed 3 bases at V and 1 base at J, leaving 4 bases unmatched. CDR3 nucleotide sequence: TGTGCCAGCTCACCTCGGGACAGGGGGTCGAACACTGAAGCTTTCTTT. Amino acid sequence: CASSPRDRGSNTEAFF.

This clonotype has ten or more counts. The CDR3 nucleotides are TGTGCCAGCAGTTTAATCACAGGTCGAAGCACCGGGGAGCTGTTTTTT. Translation: CASSLITGRSTGELFF. This sequence joins TRBV28 and TRBJ2-2; D is perhaps TRBD1 (5 bases). Trimming took 2 bases from V and 4 from J, leaving 14 bases between them. Germline V gene lookup returns CDR1 MDHEN and CDR2 SYDVKM. The CDR3 spans 16 residues.

This clonotype has ten or more counts. This CDR3 is CASSPDSGPPYEQYF. The DNA for the CDR3 is TGTGCCAGCAGTCCAGACAGCGGGCCTCCCTACGAGCAGTACTTC. The chain couples TRBV12-3 or TRBV12-4 to TRBJ2-7; perhaps TRBD2 as D (6 bases). The CDR3 is made up of 15 amino acids. The ends were cut back, 5 bases at V and 2 bases at J, with 16 bases in the middle.

This clonotype was detected many times. The chain is built from TRBV15 and TRBJ2-7, with TRBD2 as a possible D gene (6 bases). This CDR3 is 14 amino acids long. V dropped 5 bases and J dropped 0 bases, with 11 bases sitting between them. Germline assignment: CDR1 LNHNV and CDR2 YYDKDF (reference sequence). The CDR3 spells CATSRVGSSYEQYF. As DNA, the CDR3 is TGTGCCACCAGCCGGGTCGGGAGCTCCTACGAGCAGTACTTC.

The chain couples TRBV18 to TRBJ1-3, with 11 nucleotides matching TRBD1. The V gene's germline CDR1 is KGHSH and CDR2 LQKENI. V trimming: 6 bases; J trimming: 0 bases; junction bases outside the gene matches: 7. The CDR3 has 17 residues. The DNA for the CDR3 is TGTGCCAGCTCGCGCGGACAGGGGGCGAGCTCTGGAAACACCATATATTTT. This translates into CASSRGQGASSGNTIYF.

This clonotype was counted ten times or more. V and J are TRBV6-5 and TRBJ1-3; TRBD1 matches at 8 bases. The CDR3 has 17 amino acids. V trimming: 3 bases; J trimming: 4 bases; junction bases outside the gene matches: 11. Germline-derived CDR1 and CDR2 are MNHEY and SVGAGI. In nucleotides, the CDR3 is TGTGCCAGCAGTTATTCTGCCAGGGGGCCGGGAGGAAACACCATATATTTT. Its translation: CASSYSARGPGGNTIYF.

This clonotype showed up many times. The V and J genes are TRBV25-1 and TRBJ2-2; the D is unclear. The CDR3 contains 16 residues. Germline V lookup: CDR1 MGHDK, CDR2 SYGVNS. V lost 0 bases, J lost 1 base, and 9 bases lay in between. CDR3 residues: CASSEYPRQNTGELFF. The DNA of the CDR3 is TGTGCCAGCAGTGAATACCCCAGACAGAACACCGGGGAGCTGTTTTTT.

This clonotype was recorded many times. V usage is TRBV27 and J usage is TRBJ1-2; D is unresolved. The germline gives CDR1 MNHEY, CDR2 SMNVEV (reference sequence). The V and J ends lost 2 bases and 6 bases respectively, with 13 bases between them. CDR3 length equals 14 residues. DNA for the CDR3: TGTGCCAGCAGTTTAAACTCGGCCCTGGATGGCTACACCTTC. Its protein is CASSLNSALDGYTF.

This chain links TRBV11-1 with TRBJ1-6; perhaps TRBD1 as D (6 bases). Trimming took 5 bases from V and 5 from J, leaving 19 bases between them. The CDR3 loop spans 17 amino acids. Germline assignment: CDR1 SGHAT and CDR2 FQDESV (reference sequence). DNA of the CDR3: TGTGCCAGCAGCAGTGGGTCAAGGCGGGACAATAATTCACCCCTCCACTTT. It yields the protein CASSSGSRRDNNSPLHF.

The chain has TRBV2 and TRBJ2-4; the D call may be TRBD1 or TRBD2 (6 bases each). Germline assignment: CDR1 SNHLY and CDR2 FYNNEI. This CDR3 has 14 amino acids. The V and J ends lost 5 bases and 10 bases respectively, with 18 bases between them. The CDR3 reads CASSQGSSVPIQYF. The DNA of the CDR3 is TGTGCCAGCAGTCAGGGGTCTAGCGTACCAATTCAGTACTTC.

CDR3 protein: CASSLVRTSYEQYF. The CDR3 DNA reads as TGTGCCAGCAGCTTAGTAAGGACTAGCTACGAGCAGTACTTC. The genes are TRBV7-2 and TRBJ2-7; TRBD2 agrees at 7 bases. The V segment lost 1 base and the J segment 3 bases; nucleotides outside the gene matches: 3. This CDR3 has 14 residues. Germline V gene lookup returns CDR1 SGHTA and CDR2 FQGNSA.

This clonotype was seen ten or more times. This chain uses TRBV10-1 with TRBJ2-7; a possible D gene is TRBD1 (6 bases). CDR3 size: 11 residues. Germline V gene data show CDR1 as WNHNN and CDR2 as SYGVQD (reference sequence). V was pared by 8 bases and J by 3 bases, with 8 bases between. The CDR3 protein is CASGDNYEQYF. CDR3 bases: TGCGCCAGCGGGGACAACTACGAGCAGTACTTC.

This clonotype was seen ten or more times. V gene TRBV19 combines with J gene TRBJ1-5; perhaps TRBD1 as D (6 bases). The V gene lost 4 bases and the J gene lost 5 bases, with 9 bases spanning the gap. From germline, CDR1 is LNHDA and CDR2 SQIVND (reference sequence). The CDR3 totals 13 residues. The CDR3 loop reads CASSRQVYQPQHF. The DNA of the CDR3 is TGTGCCAGTAGTAGACAGGTATATCAGCCCCAGCATTTT.

This clonotype was found many times. The J gene is TRBJ2-7, the V gene TRBV6-1; a weak D match, TRBD1 (6 bases). CDR3 size: 16 residues. Trimming cost V 6 bases and J 2 bases, with 20 bases left between them. Germline V CDR1 and CDR2: MNHNS, SASEGT. The CDR3 spells CASRDSTGPRAYEQYF. CDR3 coding DNA: TGTGCCAGCAGGGATTCTACAGGGCCCCGGGCCTACGAGCAGTACTTC.

The rearrangement joins TRBV10-3 to TRBJ2-2; D is unresolved. The CDR3 totals 17 residues. Germline-derived CDR1 and CDR2 are ENHRY and SYGVKD. Trimming stripped 1 base from V and 0 bases from J, with 12 bases between. For the CDR3, the DNA is TGTGCCATCAGTGAGTTCTTTAACCTAGCGAACACCGGGGAGCTGTTTTTT. Translation gives CAISEFFNLANTGELFF.

The V call is TRBV15, the J call TRBJ1-1; maybe TRBD1 (6 bases). This CDR3 has 15 amino acids. The germline V gene encodes CDR1 LNHNV and CDR2 YYDKDF (reference sequence). Trimming took off 0 bases at V and 5 bases at J, with 13 bases between the two ends. The CDR3 reads CATSREVGGRTEAFF. The CDR3 nucleotides read TGTGCCACCAGCAGAGAAGTTGGGGGGCGAACTGAAGCTTTCTTT.

The chain links TRBV11-1 to TRBJ2-3; 13 bases match TRBD2. From germline, CDR1 is SGHAT and CDR2 FQDESV (reference sequence). V trimming: 4 bases; J trimming: 3 bases; junction bases outside the gene matches: 4. The CDR3 runs 16 residues. The CDR3 sequence: CASSSRTSGRTDTQYF. CDR3 nucleotides: TGTGCCAGCAGCTCCCGGACTAGCGGGAGAACAGATACGCAGTATTTT.

This clonotype was observed at least ten times. The chain has TRBV20-1 and TRBJ2-5, with 7 bases aligning to TRBD2. The CDR3 loop spans 14 amino acids. The trim removed 3 bases at V and 4 bases at J, leaving 8 bases unmatched. Germline V lookup: CDR1 DFQATT, CDR2 SNEGSKA (reference sequence). In DNA form, the CDR3 reads TGCAGTGCTAGTCGTAGCGGGTTGGGAGAGACCCAGTACTTC. The encoded protein is CSASRSGLGETQYF.

This clonotype was detected a few times. This sequence joins TRBV5-1 and TRBJ1-2; tentative D call: TRBD1 (5 bases). The V and J ends lost 0 bases and 3 bases respectively, with 12 bases between them. The germline CDR1 and CDR2 sequences are SGHRS and YFSETQ. The CDR3 has 15 amino acids. DNA of the CDR3: TGCGCCAGCAGCTTGGCCTGGGCAGGGTACTATGGCTACACCTTC. Translating gives CASSLAWAGYYGYTF.